The 27 T cell receptor beta chains below were found in one sample sequenced in a study of blood T cells in healthy people across ages. A J-beta primer mix and a sample-barcoded 5' primer were used in a second PCR of roughly 7 to 12 cycles. Using its own MiXCR run on the 5' RACE reads, TCRdb lists one record per CDR3 protein. The sample has 730,000 or so distinct CDR3 sequences, more than 40% seen once. The sample taken for sequencing was blood. The receptors shown here come from a woman in her sixties or seventies in good health.

This clonotype has ten or more counts. V is TRBV7-2 and J is TRBJ2-7, with 7 bases matching TRBD1. CDR3 length: 15 residues. The germline CDR1 and CDR2 sequences are SGHTA and FQGNSA. With 0 bases clipped from V and 3 bases from J, the junction kept 5 bases outside the gene matches. The chain's CDR3 is CASSLASGQHYEQYF. CDR3 sequence (DNA): TGTGCCAGCAGCTTAGCGTCGGGACAGCACTACGAGCAGTACTTC.

In nucleotides, the CDR3 is TGTGCCAGCAGGCCGTCCTTAATGAACACTGAAGCTTTCTTT. Protein product: CASRPSLMNTEAFF. V and J are TRBV6-5 and TRBJ1-1; D remains ambiguous. V lost 6 bases and J lost 0, with 11 bases in between. Germline values: CDR1 MNHEY, CDR2 SVGAGI. The CDR3 is 14 amino acids.

V usage is TRBV4-3 and J usage is TRBJ2-3; 8 bases map to TRBD2. The CDR3 spans 16 residues. Germline CDR1 and CDR2: LGHNA and YSLEER. Germline trimming cut 0 bases from V and 3 bases from J; bases unmatched to any gene: 5. The CDR3 sequence is CASSQDLGRDTDTQYF. The CDR3, as DNA: TGCGCCAGCAGCCAAGATCTCGGGAGGGATACAGATACGCAGTATTTT.

This clonotype was found a few times. The V call is TRBV11-2, the J call TRBJ2-7; D is unclear. The CDR3 runs 14 residues. The germline V gene encodes CDR1 SGHAT and CDR2 FQNNGV. V gave up 0 bases and J gave up 6 bases, with 12 bases separating them. CDR3 residues: CASSLDPRVGEQYF. CDR3 nucleotides: TGTGCCAGCAGCTTAGATCCAAGGGTCGGCGAGCAGTACTTC.

This clonotype came up a few times. The V call is TRBV6-1, the J call TRBJ2-1, with D perhaps matching TRBD2 (6 bases). Trimming stripped 7 bases from V and 1 base from J, with 11 bases between. Germline CDR1 MNHNS, CDR2 SASEGT. This CDR3 spans 14 amino acids. CDR3 DNA: TGTGCCAGCACGCCCAGCGGGTCCTACAATGAGCAGTTCTTC. Translated, it gives CASTPSGSYNEQFF.

This clonotype has only a few counts. The rearrangement links TRBV3-1 to TRBJ2-5, with D tentatively TRBD2 (6 bases). V lost 1 base and J lost 5, with 14 bases in between. Germline V gives CDR1 LGHDT, CDR2 YNNKEL (reference sequence). This CDR3 is 15 amino acids long. DNA for the CDR3: TGTGCCAGCAGCCAAGGGCACGGGGGTGCGGAGACCCAGTACTTC. It translates to CASSQGHGGAETQYF.

V and J are TRBV20-1 and TRBJ1-2; D not certain. The CDR3 has 12 residues. CDR1 DFQATT and CDR2 SNEGSKA come from the germline V gene (reference sequence). The V gene lost 4 bases and the J gene lost 2 bases, with 8 bases spanning the gap. The CDR3 loop reads CSAKWSNYGYTF. Here the CDR3 DNA reads TGCAGTGCTAAATGGTCGAACTATGGCTACACCTTC.

This clonotype was recorded a few times. The V call is TRBV7-8, the J call TRBJ2-1; D unclear. The CDR3 sequence is 13 residues long. V lost 2 bases and J lost 9, with 11 bases in between. The germline V gene has CDR1 SGHVS and CDR2 FQNEAQ. The CDR3 DNA reads as TGTGCCAGCAGCTTAATCTTCCATTTTGAGCAGTTCTTC. Its protein product is CASSLIFHFEQFF.

This rearrangement joins TRBV20-1 to TRBJ2-3; no reliable D call. Trimming took off 6 bases at V and 1 base at J, with 17 bases between the two ends. From germline, CDR1 is DFQATT and CDR2 SNEGSKA (reference sequence). The CDR3 loop spans 15 amino acids. This chain's CDR3 is CSAPPAALGTDTQYF. For the CDR3, the DNA is TGCAGTGCCCCGCCGGCGGCGCTCGGCACAGATACGCAGTATTTT.

This clonotype occurred a few times. The chain couples TRBV4-3 to TRBJ1-2, with D unclear. CDR3 length: 14 amino acids. The V gene lost 0 bases and the J gene lost 7 bases, with 12 bases spanning the gap. CDR1 and CDR2 from the germline V gene are LGHNA and YSLEER. The CDR3: CASSQDPLLIGYTF. The CDR3 DNA reads TGCGCCAGCAGCCAAGACCCGCTTTTGATTGGCTACACCTTC.

The rearrangement uses TRBV28 and TRBJ2-7; 9 bases align to TRBD1. The CDR3 covers 14 residues. The germline V gene has CDR1 MDHEN and CDR2 SYDVKM. J was trimmed by 3 bases and V by 8 bases; bases with no gene match: 8. The CDR3: CASQGTGKNYEQYF. Written as DNA, the CDR3 is TGTGCCAGCCAAGGGACAGGGAAAAACTACGAGCAGTACTTC.

This rearrangement joins TRBV20-1 to TRBJ1-5; D is uncertain. Per the germline V gene, CDR1 is DFQATT and CDR2 is SNEGSKA (reference sequence). Trimming left V 0 bases short and J 0 bases short, with 9 bases between. This CDR3 is built from 15 residues. This CDR3 reads CSARELLYSNQPQHF. The DNA for the CDR3 is TGCAGTGCTAGAGAGCTCCTATATAGCAATCAGCCCCAGCATTTT.

The gene calls are TRBV12-3 or TRBV12-4 and TRBJ1-4; no definite D call. The CDR3 is 14 residues long. Trimming left V 1 base short and J 4 bases short, with 7 bases between. The CDR3 loop reads CASSLGRRNEKLFF. CDR3 nucleotides: TGTGCCAGCAGTTTAGGGCGGCGTAATGAAAAACTGTTTTTT.

The chain employs TRBV11-2 and TRBJ1-1; D is ambiguous. The CDR3 loop spans 14 amino acids. The V gene's germline CDR1 is SGHAT and CDR2 FQNNGV. V lost 1 base and J 1 base, leaving 7 bases between the germline ends. In DNA form, the CDR3 reads TGTGCCAGCAGCTTAGGCCAGAGGAACACTGAAGCTTTCTTT. Protein sequence: CASSLGQRNTEAFF.

The gene calls are TRBV27 and TRBJ2-1, with D perhaps matching TRBD1 (6 bases). Trimming shortened V by 5 bases and J by 10 bases, and 15 bases separated the two germline ends. Germline values: CDR1 MNHEY, CDR2 SMNVEV (reference sequence). This CDR3 is built from 13 residues. CDR3 region: CASSVDLGAEQFF. The CDR3 DNA reads as TGTGCCAGCAGTGTAGATTTGGGGGCCGAGCAGTTCTTC.

In this sample, this clonotype turned up a few times. The chain combines TRBV21-1 with TRBJ2-7; the table calls TRBD2, which could not be checked here. TRBV21-1 is a listed pseudogene. CDR3 length equals 15 residues. The CDR3 loop reads CASSFSGVPTYEQYF. The DNA of the CDR3 is TGTGCCAGCAGCTTTAGCGGGGTTCCCACCTACGAGCAGTACTTC.

This clonotype was seen a few times. The CDR3 bases are TGTGCCAGCAGGTCGGCGGGGGGGGAAGAGACCCAGTACTTC. This encodes CASRSAGGEETQYF. V usage is TRBV27 and J usage is TRBJ2-7; 9 bases match TRBD2. The end of the DNA fits TRBJ2-5 better, so the J call may be wrong. CDR3 length: 14 residues. CDR1 is MNHEY and CDR2 is SMNVEV in the germline V gene (reference sequence).

Comment on this clonotype: A much larger clone lies a single base off, so this may be a read error. This chain connects TRBV7-2 to TRBJ2-3; tentative D call: TRBD2 (5 bases). This CDR3 has 18 residues. Germline V gene sequence: CDR1 SGHTA, CDR2 FQGNSA. V dropped 5 bases and J dropped 2 bases, with 23 bases sitting between them. The CDR3 DNA follows: TGTACCAGCAGCCAACCTACTCTCTTTACCGGGATCACAGATACGCAGTATTTT. Translated: CTSSQPTLFTGITDTQYF.

The V gene is TRBV7-9, the J gene TRBJ2-5; D gene uncertain. The CDR3 spans 11 residues. V shed 5 bases and J shed 6 bases, with 7 bases lying between them. CDR1 is SEHNR, CDR2 FQNEAQ, per germline (reference sequence). The CDR3: CASSPEKTQYF. CDR3 DNA: TGTGCCAGCAGCCCAGAGAAGACCCAGTACTTC. The full variable domain, with the rest looked up from reference TRBV7-9 and TRBJ2-5, is DTGVSQNPRHKITKRGQNVTFRCDPISEHNRLYWYRQTLGQGPEFLTYFQNEAQLEKSRLLSDRFSAERPKGSFSTLEIQRTEQGDSAMYLCASSPEKTQYFGPGTRLLVL.

V is TRBV20-1 and J is TRBJ2-5; D remains ambiguous. V lost 2 bases and J 2 bases, leaving 18 bases between the germline ends. From germline, CDR1 is DFQATT and CDR2 SNEGSKA (reference sequence). This CDR3 is 16 amino acids long. CDR3 residues: CSARNLLTVGQETQYF. The DNA for the CDR3 is TGCAGTGCTAGAAATTTGTTGACCGTTGGACAAGAGACCCAGTACTTC.

V and J are TRBV6-2 or TRBV6-3 and TRBJ2-7; TRBD2 agrees at 8 bases. The CDR3 runs 16 residues. From germline, CDR1 is MNHEY and CDR2 SVGEGT. Losses at the gene ends were 6 bases for V and 3 bases for J; bases not matched to a gene: 13. In DNA form, the CDR3 reads TGTGCCAGCAGCTCTAAAGGACTAGCTCAGAGCTACGAGCAGTACTTC. It codes for CASSSKGLAQSYEQYF.

This clonotype was detected a few times. The chain carries TRBV15 and TRBJ2-3; maybe TRBD1 (5 bases). CDR1 is LNHNV, CDR2 YYDKDF, per germline (reference sequence). Trimming took off 8 bases at V and 5 bases at J, with 8 bases between the two ends. CDR3 length: 11 amino acids. The CDR3 here is CATAQGDTQYF. The CDR3 nucleotides read TGTGCCACCGCCCAGGGAGATACGCAGTATTTT.

V is TRBV5-1 and J is TRBJ1-5; D is undetermined. The germline V gene encodes CDR1 SGHRS and CDR2 YFSETQ. There are 13 residues in the CDR3. V lost 0 bases, J lost 9 bases, and 10 bases lay in between. The CDR3 nucleotides are TGCGCCAGCAGCTTGGAATCCAGAACGCCCCAGCATTTT. Encoded protein: CASSLESRTPQHF.

This clonotype was observed a handful of times. The genes are TRBV6-1 and TRBJ2-1; D perhaps matches TRBD1 (5 bases). The DNA matches TRBJ2-7 better at its end, which makes the J call doubtful. The CDR3 covers 12 residues. Germline lookup yields CDR1 MNHNS and CDR2 SASEGT. The CDR3 region has the DNA TGTGCCAGCAGTGAACAGGGTAATGAGCAGTACTTC. It encodes CASSEQGNEQYF.

Notes on this clonotype: This could be a read error, since a much larger clone is one nucleotide away. V is TRBV13 and J is TRBJ2-1, with unresolved D. V shed 5 bases and J shed 10 bases, with 12 bases lying between them. This CDR3 spans 12 amino acids. CDR1 PRHDT and CDR2 FYEKMQ come from the germline V gene (reference sequence). The CDR3 DNA reads as TGTGCCAGCAGCGCGCAATCCTACGAGCAGTTCTTC. Translated: CASSAQSYEQFF.

The gene calls are TRBV29-1 and TRBJ2-3; D perhaps matches TRBD2 (7 bases). The germline gives CDR1 SQVTM, CDR2 ANQGSEA. The CDR3 extends over 15 amino acids. V lost 3 bases and J lost 7, with 20 bases in between. The CDR3 DNA reads TGCAGCGTTGAGGGGAACGACGGGGGGCCCTATACGCAGTATTTT. Amino acid sequence: CSVEGNDGGPYTQYF.

The genes are TRBV27 and TRBJ1-1; tentative D call: TRBD1 (5 bases). This CDR3 is 15 amino acids long. Germline CDR1 and CDR2: MNHEY and SMNVEV (reference sequence). V gave up 11 bases and J gave up 4 bases, with 23 bases separating them. The CDR3 region has the DNA TGTGCCTCAAACTTAGGGGCTGGGACCGCCACTGAAGCTTTCTTT. Its translation is CASNLGAGTATEAFF.